The 32 T cell receptor beta chains listed next were all sequenced from one sample in a study of blood T cell repertoires in COVID-19. Profiled with immunoSEQ multiplex PCR; TCRdb holds only in-frame clones, not every one. The sample lists about 100,000 clones, roughly 92% seen once, with around 5.7% in the top ten. The specimen sequenced was peripheral blood. Receptors originate from a man between 65 and 80 years old with acute or convalescent COVID-19.

This chain connects TRBV5-1 to TRBJ2-3; 7 nucleotides align to TRBD1. The V gene end was trimmed by 4 bases and the J gene end by 4 bases; junction bases not matched to a gene: 6. Germline V CDR1 and CDR2: SGHRS, YFSETQ. This CDR3 contains 14 residues. The CDR3 protein is CASSGTGDSDTQYF. CDR3 nucleotides: TGCGCCAGCAGCGGTACAGGGGATTCAGATACGCAGTATTTT. The whole variable domain, filled in from reference TRBV5-1 and TRBJ2-3, reads KAGVTQTPRYLIKTRGQQVTLSCSPISGHRSVSWYQQTPGQGLQFLFEYFSETQRNKGNFPGRFSGRQFSNSRSEMNVSTLELGDSALYLCASSGTGDSDTQYFGPGTRLTVL.

The chain employs TRBV9 and TRBJ1-1; D perhaps matches TRBD1 (5 bases). Trimming removed 3 bases from V and 7 bases from J, with 10 bases in between. The CDR3 length is 12 residues. Germline V CDR1 and CDR2: SGDLS, YYNGEE. The CDR3 protein is CASSAGGFEAFF. The CDR3 bases are TGTGCCAGCAGCGCGGGGGGTTTTGAAGCTTTCTTT.

This clone is a singleton in its sample. The chain has TRBV5-5 and TRBJ1-3; a possible D gene is TRBD1 (6 bases). CDR3 length: 15 amino acids. Germline CDR1 reads SGHKS; CDR2 reads YYEKEE (reference sequence). With 4 bases removed from V and 2 bases from J, the gap between germline ends came to 13 bases. Here the CDR3 reads CASSVQGSPGNTIYF. In DNA form, the CDR3 reads TGTGCCAGCAGCGTGCAGGGGTCCCCTGGAAACACCATATATTTT.

This rearrangement joins TRBV6-6 to TRBJ1-4; weak D call: TRBD1 (5 bases). Germline V gene lookup returns CDR1 MNHNY and CDR2 SVGAGI (reference sequence). This CDR3 is 14 amino acids long. Trimming left V 7 bases short and J 5 bases short, with 14 bases between. The CDR3 nucleotides read TGTGCCAGCACAGGAGCAGGGATGAATGAAAAACTGTTTTTT. It translates to CASTGAGMNEKLFF.

This clone was detected only once. The rearrangement joins TRBV5-6 to TRBJ1-1; D is perhaps TRBD1 (5 bases). V dropped 2 bases and J dropped 6 bases, with 8 bases sitting between them. Germline loops: CDR1 SGHDT, CDR2 YYEEEE. The CDR3 totals 12 residues. DNA for the CDR3: TGTGCCAGCAGCTTTTGGGGCGCTGAAGCTTTCTTT. This translates into CASSFWGAEAFF.

The chain recombines TRBV6-1 with TRBJ1-2, with D unresolved. V was cut by 1 base and J by 3 bases, with 6 bases left in between. The V gene's germline CDR1 is MNHNS and CDR2 SASEGT. This CDR3 comprises 13 residues. The CDR3 DNA is TGTGCCAGCAGTGAAGTTCAGTACTATGGCTACACCTTC. Translating it yields CASSEVQYYGYTF.

The chain carries TRBV19 and TRBJ1-5; D is ambiguous. The CDR3 extends over 13 amino acids. V lost 5 bases and J lost 3, with 8 bases in between. The V gene's germline CDR1 is LNHDA and CDR2 SQIVND (reference sequence). The CDR3 coding sequence is TGTGCCAGTAGTGGGAGGCACAATCAGCCCCAGCATTTT. It yields the protein CASSGRHNQPQHF.

The chain employs TRBV5-1 and TRBJ1-4; D perhaps matches TRBD1 (5 bases). The ends were cut back, 4 bases at V and 8 bases at J, with 15 bases in the middle. Per the germline V gene, CDR1 is SGHRS and CDR2 is YFSETQ. The CDR3 runs to 14 residues. The CDR3 sequence is CASSLGGPSEKLFF. The CDR3 DNA reads TGCGCCAGCAGCCTCGGGGGTCCTAGCGAAAAACTGTTTTTT. Variable domain in full (rest from reference TRBV5-1 and TRBJ1-4): KAGVTQTPRYLIKTRGQQVTLSCSPISGHRSVSWYQQTPGQGLQFLFEYFSETQRNKGNFPGRFSGRQFSNSRSEMNVSTLELGDSALYLCASSLGGPSEKLFFGSGTQLSVL.

The chain is built from TRBV10-3 and TRBJ1-2; 7 nucleotides line up with TRBD1. The junction had 1 base not matched to a gene; V was cut back by 3 bases and J by 3 bases. The CDR3 loop spans 13 amino acids. CDR1 and CDR2 from the germline V gene are ENHRY and SYGVKD. The DNA for the CDR3 is TGTGCCATCAGTGACGGACAGGACTATGGCTACACCTTC. Protein: CAISDGQDYGYTF.

This clone was seen only a few times. This chain uses TRBV7-9 with TRBJ2-1; 13 bases fit TRBD2. Germline V gene sequence: CDR1 SEHNR, CDR2 FQNEAQ (reference sequence). The CDR3 sequence is 15 residues long. Germline trimming cut 5 bases from V and 6 bases from J; bases unmatched to any gene: 4. CDR3 amino acids: CASSPRTSGSNEQFF. CDR3 DNA sequence: TGTGCCAGCAGCCCAAGGACTAGCGGGAGCAATGAGCAGTTCTTC.

The genes are TRBV6-1 and TRBJ1-4; D is perhaps TRBD1 (6 bases). V lost 0 bases and J 3 bases, leaving 8 bases between the germline ends. CDR1 and CDR2 from the germline V gene are MNHNS and SASEGT. This CDR3 has 15 amino acids. The CDR3 reads CASSEAGQSNEKLFF. The CDR3 region has the DNA TGTGCCAGCAGTGAAGCCGGACAGTCTAATGAAAAACTGTTTTTT.

The chain links TRBV19 to TRBJ2-7; 8 bases match TRBD2. Looked up from germline, CDR1 is LNHDA and CDR2 is SQIVND (reference sequence). J was trimmed by 2 bases and V by 11 bases; bases with no gene match: 8. This CDR3 is 13 amino acids long. The CDR3 DNA is TGTGCCGTGGGGGCGGGAGGAGCCTACGAGCAGTACTTC. Encoded protein: CAVGAGGAYEQYF.

The chain uses TRBV27 and TRBJ1-1, with 7 bases that match TRBD1. The V gene's germline CDR1 is MNHEY and CDR2 SMNVEV (reference sequence). The CDR3 covers 14 residues. V trimming: 5 bases; J trimming: 5 bases; junction bases outside the gene matches: 8. The CDR3 sequence: CASSPGQERTEAFF. The CDR3, as DNA: TGTGCCAGCAGTCCCGGACAGGAAAGGACTGAAGCTTTCTTT.

V usage is TRBV18 and J usage is TRBJ1-2, with 10 bases matching TRBD1. There are 15 residues in the CDR3. After removal of 1 base from V and 5 bases from J, the junction contained 4 bases not matched to a gene. Per germline, CDR1 KGHSH and CDR2 LQKENI. The CDR3 nucleotides read TGTGCCAGCTCACCACGACAGGGGGCGTTTTATGGCTACACCTTC. It specifies CASSPRQGAFYGYTF.

The chain couples TRBV12-5 to TRBJ2-7; D gene ambiguous. Looked up from germline, CDR1 is LGHNT and CDR2 is FRNRAP. The V and J ends lost 0 bases and 3 bases respectively, with 6 bases between them. This CDR3 spans 13 amino acids. CDR3 in DNA: TGTGCTAGTGGTTTGGTACAGAGCTACGAGCAGTACTTC. Its translation: CASGLVQSYEQYF.

Here the CDR3 reads CASSLQGRDEKLFF. The CDR3 DNA is TGTGCCAGCTCACTACAGGGACGGGATGAAAAACTGTTTTTT. The chain carries TRBV18 and TRBJ1-4; the D gene is possibly TRBD1 (6 bases). This CDR3 is 14 amino acids long. The germline V gene encodes CDR1 KGHSH and CDR2 LQKENI. Trimming left V 4 bases short and J 6 bases short, with 12 bases between.

V gene TRBV10-1 combines with J gene TRBJ2-3, with 16 bases lining up with TRBD2. V lost 9 bases and J lost 4; bases outside the gene matches: 10. CDR1 is WNHNN, CDR2 SYGVQD, per germline (reference sequence). The CDR3 is made up of 17 amino acids. CDR3 sequence reads: CARTPGTSGGAADTQYF. CDR3 sequence (DNA): TGCGCCAGAACTCCCGGGACTAGCGGGGGGGCGGCAGATACGCAGTATTTT.

The chain recombines TRBV5-6 with TRBJ1-5; no reliable D call. CDR1 is SGHDT and CDR2 is YYEEEE in the germline V gene. The CDR3 is made up of 13 amino acids. Between the trimmed V and J ends, which lost 4 bases and 8 bases, there was a span of 13 bases. The CDR3 nucleotides read TGTGCCAGCAGCCGGGTTGACCTGGAGCCCCAGCATTTT. It codes for CASSRVDLEPQHF.

This sequence joins TRBV24-1 and TRBJ1-2; D ambiguous. Trimming took off 5 bases at V and 4 bases at J, with 10 bases between the two ends. This CDR3 contains 13 residues. From germline, CDR1 is KGHDR and CDR2 SFDVKD. As DNA, the CDR3 is TGTGCCACCAGTGTCGAGGGCGGCTATGGCTACACCTTC. Its translation is CATSVEGGYGYTF.

This sequence joins TRBV28 and TRBJ1-5, with TRBD1 as a possible D gene (6 bases). Per the germline V gene, CDR1 is MDHEN and CDR2 is SYDVKM. V was trimmed by 3 bases and J by 2 bases, leaving 14 bases between them. The CDR3 length is 16 residues. CDR3 nucleotide sequence: TGTGCCAGCAGTTTCTATAAGGGGGTTCGCAATCAGCCCCAGCATTTT. Translation gives CASSFYKGVRNQPQHF.

This rearrangement joins TRBV9 to TRBJ1-1; D is perhaps TRBD1 (6 bases). Germline loops: CDR1 SGDLS, CDR2 YYNGEE. CDR3 length equals 17 residues. With 0 bases removed from V and 1 base from J, the gap between germline ends came to 16 bases. In DNA form, the CDR3 reads TGTGCCAGCAGCGTAGAAATTTATGGACAGCGGAACACTGAAGCTTTCTTT. Protein sequence: CASSVEIYGQRNTEAFF. The whole variable domain, remainder taken from reference TRBV9 and TRBJ1-1, is DSGVTQTPKHLITATGQRVTLRCSPRSGDLSVYWYQQSLDQGLQFLIQYYNGEERAKGNILERFSAQQFPDLHSELNLSSLELGDSALYFCASSVEIYGQRNTEAFFGQGTRLTVV.

The chain has TRBV24-1 and TRBJ2-6; TRBD1 might be the D (6 bases). The CDR3 has 16 amino acids. Trimming cost V 9 bases and J 0 bases, with 14 bases left between them. Looked up from germline, CDR1 is KGHDR and CDR2 is SFDVKD. This CDR3 reads CATGPRTASGANVLTF. In DNA, the CDR3 is TGTGCCACCGGCCCCCGGACAGCCTCTGGGGCCAACGTCCTGACTTTC.

The chain recombines TRBV6-6 with TRBJ1-1; perhaps TRBD1 as D (5 bases). With 7 bases removed from V and 5 bases from J, the gap between germline ends came to 14 bases. Germline assignment: CDR1 MNHNY and CDR2 SVGAGI (reference sequence). CDR3 size: 13 residues. The CDR3 spells CASKEGGGTEAFF. In DNA form, the CDR3 reads TGTGCCAGCAAGGAAGGCGGGGGGACTGAAGCTTTCTTT.

The rearrangement links TRBV6-5 to TRBJ1-2; D remains unclear. Germline V gene data show CDR1 as MNHEY and CDR2 as SVGAGI. V lost 9 bases, J lost 0 bases, and 14 bases lay in between. CDR3 size: 14 residues. CDR3 nucleotide sequence: TGTGCCAGACCCTCGGGGTCCTCTAACTATGGCTACACCTTC. The encoded protein is CARPSGSSNYGYTF.

The chain uses TRBV29-1 and TRBJ2-1; the D gene is possibly TRBD1 (6 bases). Per the germline V gene, CDR1 is SQVTM and CDR2 is ANQGSEA. V shed 7 bases and J shed 4 bases, with 14 bases lying between them. The CDR3 spans 13 residues. The CDR3 DNA sequence: TGCAGCGCTACCTTCGACAGGTACAATGAGCAGTTCTTC. Translation gives CSATFDRYNEQFF.

This clone was detected a few times. CDR3 loop: CASSQVLAGGREQFF. The CDR3 nucleotides read TGCGCCAGCAGCCAAGTCCTAGCGGGAGGTAGAGAGCAGTTCTTC. V usage is TRBV4-3 and J usage is TRBJ2-1; TRBD2 matches 11 bases. V dropped 1 base and J dropped 10; count of bases not matched to a gene: 6. The CDR3 loop spans 15 amino acids. Germline V gene data show CDR1 as LGHNA and CDR2 as YSLEER.

The chain employs TRBV19 and TRBJ2-3; 9 bases align to TRBD2. The J segment lost 3 bases and the V segment lost 3 bases, leaving 1 base of the junction unmatched. This CDR3 spans 14 amino acids. Germline V gene data show CDR1 as LNHDA and CDR2 as SQIVND (reference sequence). In DNA form, the CDR3 reads TGTGCCAGTAGTATGGCGGGAGGGACAGATACGCAGTATTTT. This translates into CASSMAGGTDTQYF.

The V and J genes are TRBV24-1 and TRBJ1-5, with TRBD1 as a possible D gene (5 bases). The ends were cut back, 3 bases at V and 5 bases at J, with 7 bases in the middle. This CDR3 comprises 13 residues. From germline, CDR1 is KGHDR and CDR2 SFDVKD. CDR3: CATSDRRDQPQHF. The CDR3 DNA is TGTGCCACCAGTGATCGCAGGGATCAGCCCCAGCATTTT.

CDR3 residues: CASRWGGAPDQPQHF. The CDR3 DNA reads as TGTGCCAGCCGTTGGGGGGGGGCACCGGATCAGCCCCAGCATTTT. The chain recombines TRBV6-5 with TRBJ1-5; D possibly corresponds to TRBD1 (6 bases). Between the trimmed V and J ends, which lost 8 bases and 5 bases, there was a span of 19 bases. This CDR3 has 15 amino acids. Germline values: CDR1 MNHEY, CDR2 SVGAGI.

J is TRBJ2-3 and V is TRBV6-5; the D gene is possibly TRBD1 (5 bases). Trimming took off 6 bases at V and 3 bases at J, with 13 bases between the two ends. Per germline, CDR1 MNHEY and CDR2 SVGAGI. CDR3 length: 14 residues. The CDR3 region is CASRGPLTTDTQYF. CDR3 sequence (DNA): TGTGCCAGCAGGGGGCCCCTGACAACAGATACGCAGTATTTT.

V usage is TRBV29-1 and J usage is TRBJ1-3; D not certain. The CDR3 is 14 amino acids. Trimming cost V 6 bases and J 1 base, with 13 bases left between them. Per germline, CDR1 SQVTM and CDR2 ANQGSEA. The CDR3 DNA reads as TGCAGCGTAGGAAAGGAGTTATCTGGAAACACCATATATTTT. It translates to CSVGKELSGNTIYF.

This chain links TRBV27 with TRBJ1-1; a possible D gene is TRBD1 (6 bases). V was cut by 2 bases and J by 0 bases, with 10 bases left in between. The CDR3 runs 15 residues. Germline-derived CDR1 and CDR2 are MNHEY and SMNVEV (reference sequence). CDR3 DNA: TGTGCCAGCAGTTTAACTCAGGGGATGAACACTGAAGCTTTCTTT. Its protein product is CASSLTQGMNTEAFF.